The sequence of this TCR beta chain was determined in a study of shared clonotypes between healthy human individuals (dated by TCRdb to 2020 to 2022). For the study in its entirety: The cohort included a few men and two women between 18 and 49 years of age. Per donor, leukapheresis produced somewhere between about 0.94 and 10 billion PBMCs. For each donor, CD4 naive and CD4 memory were each given three plates, CD8 naive was given two plates, and CD8 memory was given one plate. To estimate repertoire size and how much clonotypes are shared between individuals, the study performed deep sequencing of blood TCR repertoires from about 5 healthy adults. To increase sequencing depth and limit assay-specific biases, TCR repertoire library preparation and sequencing were carried out by different laboratories using diverse techniques. The paper's findings and limits, for the study overall: Across a handful of donors, around 5% of naive CD4, more than 3% of naive CD8, approximately 2.5% of memory CD4, and 0.4% of memory CD8 clonotypes were shared. Sampling was restricted to blood, and TCR repertoires in tissue are likely to differ from TCR repertoires in blood. Because the study included only a small number of donors, the genetic and exposure-history diversity represented was limited. Naive subsets generally had larger estimated clonotype richness than memory subsets did. Rarefaction of sorted-subset datasets indicated incomplete sequencing despite the large sequencing depth. Pairwise subsampling led to the expectation that sequencing depth would affect the degree of clonotype sharing among donors. Compared with non-shared clonotypes, the clonotypes found in all four sorted-subset donors had higher generation probabilities.

About this clone: This receptor's antigen is unknown. The input lacks base qualities; no much larger clone sits a single base away.

For the CD8 naive samples, CD45RO-negative cells were positively selected for CCR7, yielding a CD45RA+CCR7+ population from which TemRA cells were excluded. Healthy HIV-negative adults with no recently reported acute infections or vaccinations were included as donors. Every donor was a Caucasian adult residing in Nashville, Tennessee, USA. Blood was obtained by leukapheresis, after which PBMCs were separated by Ficoll-Histopaque density gradient centrifugation and cryopreserved in liquid nitrogen vapor phase. Purity and quantity of every magnetically sorted T cell population were checked by analytical flow cytometry. Genomic DNA was isolated from each sorted fraction and quantified by UV absorbance on a Nanodrop 2000c. The CDR3 starts with the cysteine, ends with the phenylalanine, and has 15 residues. Kept here is only the CDR3 DNA, which spans 45 bases and is read in frame from base 1. The germline V gene specifies MDHEN as CDR1 and SYDVKM as CDR2. Deletion took 7 bases off V and 0 bases off J, with a span of 16 bases between the germline ends.

TCR CDR3 regions were amplified from genomic DNA by multiplex PCR using the deep immunoSEQ assay. Genomic DNA extracted from each cell subset was distributed evenly over all wells of several immunoSEQ 96-well plates, and each plate served as one replicate. For sorted subsets, each replicate PCR was loaded with around 200 ng genomic DNA, equivalent to roughly 30,000 T cell genomes. Purified libraries were measured with a Qubit 3.0 fluorometer, size-checked on a Bioanalyzer 2100, and measured again with the KAPA Library Quantification kit. Every immunoSEQ 96-well plate was sequenced on a dedicated single-read 150-cycle Illumina NextSeq 550 flow cell. Per the original workflow: Because the immunoSEQ output held only junctional sequences and lacked quality scores, the filtering could not match the filtering applied to full-length reads. To assign V/J genes and CDR3, sequences were annotated against IMGT germline references using PyIR, a Python wrapper for IgBLAST v1.9. Reads were filtered out if the reads had weak V/J assignments (E-value above 1e-6), no CDR3, stop codons, out-of-frame junctions, or ambiguous translated residues. A V3J clonotype was defined by an identical inferred V gene, J gene, and CDR3 amino acid sequence. To compute the percentage overlap between repertoires, the number of shared unique clonotypes was divided by the size of the smaller repertoire. Three approaches were used to assess repertoire richness: RTK rarefaction, the Chao1 estimator, and Recon v2.1 estimates of unobserved clonotypes. For all TCRbeta clonotypes obtained by the gDNA method from several donors, generation probabilities were computed with OLGA. Entries here come from immuneACCESS through TCRdb and include only in-frame sequences with V and J called. Some clones fail to appear in such tables; in the studies checked, an unresolved V gene covers under half of the shortfall, and the cause of the remainder is unknown. That table gives V, J and clone size, and the DNA gave D and trimming. A total of around 2.1 million clones appear in this sample, approximately 94% of them only once. 1.5% to 2% of the sample belongs to the ten largest clones.

Sequenced input: naive CD8+ T cells from PBMCs. The cell subset or site label here, explained by the study, means: CD45RA+CCR7+. The TCR was taken from a young man in good health. Some clones in this sample may be carry-over from other donors' samples. Recombination connected TRBV28 to TRBJ2-7, and perhaps TRBD2 as D gene, on 6 matching bases. Here is the DNA: TGTGCCAGCACTATCGGGCTAGCGCCCTCCTACGAGCAGTACTTC. The resulting protein is CASTIGLAPSYEQYF.